What follows are 25 T cell receptor beta chains derived from one specimen sequenced in a study of cytomegalovirus exposure and HLA in healthy donors. The PCR had 60 Vbeta and 13 Jbeta primers. TCRdb's table, derived via immunoSEQ multiplex PCR, lists solely in-frame clones and lacks some. The sample lists about 160,000 clones, 80% to 90% seen once, with 5.5% to 8% in the top ten. The sample taken for sequencing was PBMCs. The receptors come from a woman aged 25 to 45 in good health and CMV-seropositive.

The chain links TRBV5-1 to TRBJ1-1; D unclear. The CDR3 covers 14 residues. Looked up from germline, CDR1 is SGHRS and CDR2 is YFSETQ. V lost 0 bases and J 1 base, leaving 7 bases between the germline ends. The CDR3 DNA reads as TGCGCCAGCAGCTTGGACGCCGGGAACACTGAAGCTTTCTTT. This sequence encodes CASSLDAGNTEAFF.

This clone was picked up a small number of times. The chain carries TRBV5-1 and TRBJ1-5; D not certain. CDR3 length: 14 residues. V was trimmed by 2 bases and J by 2 bases, leaving 8 bases between them. Germline V lookup: CDR1 SGHRS, CDR2 YFSETQ. As DNA, the CDR3 is TGCGCCAGCAGCTTCGACGGGGGCAATCAGCCCCAGCATTTT. It specifies CASSFDGGNQPQHF.

V gene TRBV21-1 combines with J gene TRBJ1-1. TRBV21-1 is a known pseudogene. The CDR3 is made up of 17 amino acids. The chain's CDR3 is CASLLPGDLHKNTEAFF. Here the CDR3 DNA reads TGTGCCAGCCTTTTACCCGGAGACCTCCACAAGAACACTGAAGCTTTCTTT.

The chain joins TRBV18 to TRBJ1-6, with a weak D call TRBD1 (6 bases). The CDR3 totals 15 residues. CDR1 and CDR2 from the germline V gene are KGHSH and LQKENI. Trimming pared 3 bases from V and 7 bases from J, leaving 13 bases between. CDR3 bases: TGTGCCAGCTCACCCTCGACAGGAGTCAATTCACCCCTCCACTTT. Translating it yields CASSPSTGVNSPLHF. Full variable domain (missing parts from reference TRBV18 and TRBJ1-6): NAGVMQNPRHLVRRRGQEARLRCSPMKGHSHVYWYRQLPEEGLKFMVYLQKENIIDESGMPKERFSAEFPKEGPSILRIQQVVRGDSAAYFCASSPSTGVNSPLHFGNGTRLTVT.

The V gene is TRBV29-1, the J gene TRBJ1-4; D possibly corresponds to TRBD1 (6 bases). V was shortened by 5 bases and J by 5 bases, with 18 bases between the two germline ends. Per germline, CDR1 SQVTM and CDR2 ANQGSEA. The CDR3 consists of 15 residues. As DNA, the CDR3 is TGCAGCGTTTCAATGGGTGGACAGTTAAATGAAAAACTGTTTTTT. Translation gives CSVSMGGQLNEKLFF.

The chain is built from TRBV5-1 and TRBJ2-2; possible D gene TRBD1, 6 bases. Germline V gene data show CDR1 as SGHRS and CDR2 as YFSETQ. V lost 4 bases and J lost 2, with 30 bases in between. CDR3 length: 21 amino acids. CDR3 sequence (DNA): TGCGCCAGCAGCGGAGGATTGGGGTGGGGGCGGTCTAACTTCAACACCGGGGAGCTGTTTTTT. Amino acids: CASSGGLGWGRSNFNTGELFF.

This sequence joins TRBV12-5 and TRBJ1-2, with 11 bases lining up with TRBD1. J was trimmed by 8 bases and V by 3 bases; bases with no gene match: 11. Germline V gene lookup returns CDR1 LGHNT and CDR2 FRNRAP. The CDR3 contains 16 residues. The CDR3 sequence: CASGFKTGQGANGYTF. DNA of the CDR3: TGTGCTAGTGGTTTTAAAACAGGACAGGGGGCGAACGGCTACACCTTC.

V is TRBV29-1 and J is TRBJ1-1; no reliable D call. The CDR3 has 10 residues. The V gene's germline CDR1 is SQVTM and CDR2 ANQGSEA. The germline V and J ends were trimmed by 4 bases and 11 bases, with 11 bases remaining between them. Written as DNA, the CDR3 is TGCAGCGTTGTACGAGTAGATGCTTTCTTT. It is translated as CSVVRVDAFF.

The table lists this clone with a few counts. The chain is built from TRBV6-4 and TRBJ2-7; 9 bases are a match to TRBD1. This CDR3 has 14 residues. Losses at the gene ends were 8 bases for V and 4 bases for J; bases not matched to a gene: 9. CDR1 is MRHNA and CDR2 is SNTAGT in the germline V gene. This CDR3 reads CASPRDRERYEQYF. The CDR3 DNA reads TGTGCCAGCCCCCGGGACAGGGAAAGGTACGAGCAGTACTTC.

The J gene is TRBJ2-7, the V gene TRBV7-9; D is unclear. The CDR3 totals 14 residues. The V end lost 5 bases, the J end lost 0 bases, and 11 bases lay between the germline ends. Per germline, CDR1 SEHNR and CDR2 FQNEAQ (reference sequence). The CDR3: CASSKTPASYEQYF. CDR3 in DNA: TGTGCCAGCAGCAAGACACCCGCCTCCTACGAGCAGTACTTC.

The chain uses TRBV6-6 and TRBJ1-2; 9 bases line up with TRBD1. V shed 6 bases and J 4 bases; nucleotides not matched to a gene: 9. Germline V gene lookup returns CDR1 MNHNY and CDR2 SVGAGI (reference sequence). The CDR3 spans 15 residues. This CDR3 is CASRNRDRDIYGYTF. CDR3 bases: TGTGCCAGCAGAAACCGGGACAGGGATATCTATGGCTACACCTTC.

This clone was found a few times. The chain has TRBV30 and TRBJ2-7; D is unresolved. The V gene lost 2 bases and the J gene lost 3 bases, with 14 bases spanning the gap. Germline CDR1 and CDR2: GTSNPN and SVGIG (reference sequence). The CDR3 consists of 14 residues. Here the CDR3 DNA reads TGTGCCTGGAGTTGGGCAAATCGGTACTACGAGCAGTACTTC. Translated, it gives CAWSWANRYYEQYF.

Only a few counts were recorded for this clone. The chain uses TRBV6-1 and TRBJ2-7; D is unclear. In germline, CDR1 is MNHNS, CDR2 SASEGT. The V end lost 7 bases, the J end lost 0 bases, and 10 bases lay between the germline ends. This CDR3 contains 13 residues. DNA for the CDR3: TGTGCCAGCAATGGCTTTCCCTCCTACGAGCAGTACTTC. This codes for CASNGFPSYEQYF.

Only a few counts were recorded for this clone. The V gene is TRBV6-5, the J gene TRBJ1-5, with D possibly TRBD1 on 6 matching bases. In germline, CDR1 is MNHEY, CDR2 SVGAGI. Between the trimmed V and J ends, which lost 6 bases and 2 bases, there was a span of 11 bases. This CDR3 is 14 amino acids long. The CDR3 coding sequence is TGTGCCAGCAGGGTCCGACAGGGCAATCAGCCCCAGCATTTT. Translating it yields CASRVRQGNQPQHF.

This clone was recorded once. CDR3 coding DNA: TGCGCCAGCAGCCAACTTTATACAGGGAGTGGGGAAAAACTGTTTTTT. This translates into CASSQLYTGSGEKLFF. The rearrangement uses TRBV4-3 and TRBJ1-4, with D maybe TRBD1 (6 bases). V lost 2 bases to trimming and J lost 8 bases, with 18 bases between them. The CDR3 totals 16 residues. Per the germline V gene, CDR1 is LGHNA and CDR2 is YSLEER.

This clone has only a few counts. The rearrangement uses TRBV5-6 and TRBJ1-1, with TRBD1 as a possible D gene (5 bases). V lost 7 bases to trimming and J lost 8 bases, with 15 bases between them. Germline V gene data show CDR1 as SGHDT and CDR2 as YYEEEE. This CDR3 is built from 12 residues. The CDR3, as DNA: TGTGCCAGCCGCCGGGGGAAAGGGGAAGCTTTCTTT. Amino acids: CASRRGKGEAFF. The full variable domain, rest sourced from reference TRBV5-6 and TRBJ1-1, is DAGVTQSPTHLIKTRGQQVTLRCSPKSGHDTVSWYQQALGQGPQFIFQYYEEEERQRGNFPDRFSGHQFPNYSSELNVNALLLGDSALYLCASRRGKGEAFFGQGTRLTVV.

The CDR3 spells CASSTRRAGGPETQYF. CDR3 nucleotide sequence: TGTGCCAGTAGTACCCGAAGAGCGGGGGGCCCAGAGACCCAGTACTTC. This chain connects TRBV19 to TRBJ2-5; 9 nucleotides match TRBD2. The CDR3 loop spans 16 amino acids. Germline CDR1 is LNHDA and CDR2 is SQIVND (reference sequence). J lost 4 bases, V lost 4 bases, and 10 bases had no gene match.

The V gene is TRBV2, the J gene TRBJ1-5; maybe TRBD1 (6 bases). CDR1 is SNHLY, CDR2 FYNNEI, per germline. This CDR3 has 15 residues. Trimming stripped 1 base from V and 5 bases from J, with 12 bases between. This chain's CDR3 is CASSEVNRADQPQHF. DNA of the CDR3: TGTGCCAGCAGTGAAGTAAACAGGGCCGATCAGCCCCAGCATTTT.

J is TRBJ2-2 and V is TRBV18; 7 nucleotides line up with TRBD2. Germline V gene lookup returns CDR1 KGHSH and CDR2 LQKENI. This CDR3 has 16 amino acids. J gave up 2 bases and V 4 bases, and 7 bases lay outside the gene matches. DNA for the CDR3: TGTGCCAGCTCACTGCAAGCGGGGAAAAACACCGGGGAGCTGTTTTTT. Its translation: CASSLQAGKNTGELFF.

V and J are TRBV5-1 and TRBJ2-1, with a tentative D call TRBD1 (5 bases). V was shortened by 0 bases and J by 6 bases, with 16 bases between the two germline ends. In germline, CDR1 is SGHRS, CDR2 YFSETQ. This CDR3 comprises 16 residues. CDR3 sequence: CASSLGVRVGFNEQFF. As DNA, the CDR3 is TGCGCCAGCAGCTTGGGGGTCAGGGTGGGGTTCAATGAGCAGTTCTTC.

This rearrangement joins TRBV27 to TRBJ1-2; D remains unclear. There are 14 residues in the CDR3. CDR1 and CDR2 (germline): MNHEY, SMNVEV (reference sequence). Trimming took 2 bases from V and 4 from J, leaving 11 bases between them. The DNA of the CDR3 is TGTGCCAGCAGTTTACGATTCCCTATCTATGGCTACACCTTC. Translating it yields CASSLRFPIYGYTF.

The chain employs TRBV5-4 and TRBJ2-5, with D possibly matching TRBD2 (6 bases). The J call is in doubt because the DNA end fits TRBJ2-7 better. CDR1 SGHNT and CDR2 YYREEE come from the germline V gene (reference sequence). CDR3 size: 15 residues. The CDR3 DNA reads as TGTGCCAGCAGCTCAGGCGGGGTTGCGCTCTACGAGCAGTACTTC. Its translation is CASSSGGVALYEQYF.

V usage is TRBV29-1 and J usage is TRBJ1-1; unclear D gene. Germline loops: CDR1 SQVTM, CDR2 ANQGSEA. V was trimmed by 5 bases and J by 0 bases, leaving 10 bases between them. CDR3 length: 13 residues. For the CDR3, the DNA is TGCAGCGTTATTACGGTCCTGAACACTGAAGCTTTCTTT. Translating gives CSVITVLNTEAFF.

This chain links TRBV9 with TRBJ2-1; 7 bases map to TRBD1. CDR1 SGDLS and CDR2 YYNGEE come from the germline V gene. J lost 0 bases, V lost 5 bases, and 8 bases had no gene match. The CDR3 covers 16 residues. The CDR3 loop is CASSPTGDSSYNEQFF. Written as DNA, the CDR3 is TGTGCCAGCAGTCCTACTGGGGACAGCTCCTACAATGAGCAGTTCTTC. The full variable domain, in which reference TRBV9 and TRBJ2-1 provide the parts outside the CDR3, is DSGVTQTPKHLITATGQRVTLRCSPRSGDLSVYWYQQSLDQGLQFLIQYYNGEERAKGNILERFSAQQFPDLHSELNLSSLELGDSALYFCASSPTGDSSYNEQFFGPGTRLTVL.

This chain connects TRBV11-3 to TRBJ2-7, with D possibly being TRBD2 (7 bases). V was cut by 0 bases and J by 7 bases, with 16 bases left in between. CDR3 length: 15 amino acids. From germline, CDR1 is SGHNT and CDR2 YENEEA. CDR3 loop: CASSLDGPGGQEQYF. The CDR3 region has the DNA TGTGCCAGCAGCTTAGATGGTCCCGGGGGGCAAGAGCAGTACTTC.